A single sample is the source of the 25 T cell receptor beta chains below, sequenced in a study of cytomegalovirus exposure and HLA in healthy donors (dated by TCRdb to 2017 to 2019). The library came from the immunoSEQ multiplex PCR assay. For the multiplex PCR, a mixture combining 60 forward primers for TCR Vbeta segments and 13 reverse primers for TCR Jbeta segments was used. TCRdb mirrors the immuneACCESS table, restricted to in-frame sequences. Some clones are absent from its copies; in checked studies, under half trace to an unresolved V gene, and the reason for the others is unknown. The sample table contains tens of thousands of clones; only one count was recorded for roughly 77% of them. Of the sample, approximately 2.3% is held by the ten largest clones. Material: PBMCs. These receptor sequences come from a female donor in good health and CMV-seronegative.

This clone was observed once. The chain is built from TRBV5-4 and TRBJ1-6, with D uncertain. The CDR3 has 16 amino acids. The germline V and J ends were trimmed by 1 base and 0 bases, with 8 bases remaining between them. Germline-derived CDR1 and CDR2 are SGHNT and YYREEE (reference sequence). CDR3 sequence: CASSLQWSSYNSPLHF. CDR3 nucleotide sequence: TGTGCCAGCAGCTTGCAGTGGAGCTCCTATAATTCACCCCTCCACTTT.

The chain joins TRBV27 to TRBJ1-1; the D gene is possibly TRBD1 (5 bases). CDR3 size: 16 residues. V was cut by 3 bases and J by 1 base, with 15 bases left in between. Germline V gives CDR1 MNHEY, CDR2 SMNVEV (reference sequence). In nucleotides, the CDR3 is TGTGCCAGCAGTTTGGCAGTTGGGGGGGGGAACACTGAAGCTTTCTTT. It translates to CASSLAVGGGNTEAFF.

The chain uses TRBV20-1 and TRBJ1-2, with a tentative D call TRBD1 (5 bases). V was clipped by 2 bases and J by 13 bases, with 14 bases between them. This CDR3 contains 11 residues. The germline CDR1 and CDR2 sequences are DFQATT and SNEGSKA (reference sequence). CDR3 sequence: CSARFGGGFTF. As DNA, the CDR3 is TGCAGTGCTAGATTCGGGGGAGGATTCACCTTC.

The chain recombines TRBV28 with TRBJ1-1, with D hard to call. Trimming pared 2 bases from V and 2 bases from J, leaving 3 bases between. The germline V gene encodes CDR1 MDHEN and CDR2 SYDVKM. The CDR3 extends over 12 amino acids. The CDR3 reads CASSLQNTEAFF. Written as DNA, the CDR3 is TGTGCCAGCAGTTTACAAAACACTGAAGCTTTCTTT.

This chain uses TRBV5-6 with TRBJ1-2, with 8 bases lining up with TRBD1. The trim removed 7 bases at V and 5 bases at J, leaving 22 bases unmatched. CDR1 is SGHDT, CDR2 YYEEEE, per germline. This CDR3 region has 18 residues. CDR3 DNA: TGTGCCAGCTCCTTCCAAGGACAGGGTCCGTGGAAGCGGTATGGCTACACCTTC. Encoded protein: CASSFQGQGPWKRYGYTF.

The CDR3 spells CASSFTGQSTDTQYF. CDR3 DNA sequence: TGTGCCAGCAGCTTCACAGGACAGAGCACAGATACGCAGTATTTT. The V call is TRBV7-2, the J call TRBJ2-3, with D tentatively TRBD1 (6 bases). Germline-derived CDR1 and CDR2 are SGHTA and FQGNSA. This CDR3 is 15 amino acids long. V shed 3 bases and J shed 0 bases, with 10 bases lying between them.

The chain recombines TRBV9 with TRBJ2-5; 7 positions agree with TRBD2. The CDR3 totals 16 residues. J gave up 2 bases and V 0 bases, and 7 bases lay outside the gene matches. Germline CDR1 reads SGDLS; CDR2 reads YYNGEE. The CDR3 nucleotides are TGTGCCAGCAGCGTAGCGCTCGCTAGCGGACAAGAGACCCAGTACTTC. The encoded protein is CASSVALASGQETQYF.

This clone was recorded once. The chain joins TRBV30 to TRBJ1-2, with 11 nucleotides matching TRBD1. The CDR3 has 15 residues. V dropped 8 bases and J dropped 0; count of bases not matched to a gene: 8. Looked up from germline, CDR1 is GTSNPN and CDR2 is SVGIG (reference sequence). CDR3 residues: CAGRDRGYTNYGYTF. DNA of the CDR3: TGTGCCGGCCGGGACAGGGGGTACACTAACTATGGCTACACCTTC.

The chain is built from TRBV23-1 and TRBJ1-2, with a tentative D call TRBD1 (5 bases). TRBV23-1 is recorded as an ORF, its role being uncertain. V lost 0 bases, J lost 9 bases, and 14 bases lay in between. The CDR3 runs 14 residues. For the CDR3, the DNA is TGCGCCAGCAGTCAATCATTCCGGCAGGGTTGCTACACCTTC. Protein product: CASSQSFRQGCYTF.

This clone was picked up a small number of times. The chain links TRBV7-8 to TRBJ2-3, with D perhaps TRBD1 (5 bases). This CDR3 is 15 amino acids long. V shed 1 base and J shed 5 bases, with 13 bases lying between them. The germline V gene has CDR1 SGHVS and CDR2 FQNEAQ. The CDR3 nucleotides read TGTGCCAGCAGCTTAGGGTTCGGCAGGGAAGATACGCAGTATTTT. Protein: CASSLGFGREDTQYF.

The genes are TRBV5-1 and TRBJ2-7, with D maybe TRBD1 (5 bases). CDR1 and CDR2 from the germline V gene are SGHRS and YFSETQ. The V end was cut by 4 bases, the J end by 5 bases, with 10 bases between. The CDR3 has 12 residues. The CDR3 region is CASSPLGDEQYF. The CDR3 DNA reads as TGCGCCAGCAGCCCCCTAGGGGACGAGCAGTACTTC.

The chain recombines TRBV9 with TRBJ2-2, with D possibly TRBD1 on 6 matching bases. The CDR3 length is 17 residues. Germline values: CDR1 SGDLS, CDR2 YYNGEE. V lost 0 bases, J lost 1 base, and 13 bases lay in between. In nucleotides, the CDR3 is TGTGCCAGCAGCGTAGAATCTGGGGGCCGGAACACCGGGGAGCTGTTTTTT. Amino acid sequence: CASSVESGGRNTGELFF. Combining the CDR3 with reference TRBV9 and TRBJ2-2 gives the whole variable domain DSGVTQTPKHLITATGQRVTLRCSPRSGDLSVYWYQQSLDQGLQFLIQYYNGEERAKGNILERFSAQQFPDLHSELNLSSLELGDSALYFCASSVESGGRNTGELFFGEGSRLTVL.

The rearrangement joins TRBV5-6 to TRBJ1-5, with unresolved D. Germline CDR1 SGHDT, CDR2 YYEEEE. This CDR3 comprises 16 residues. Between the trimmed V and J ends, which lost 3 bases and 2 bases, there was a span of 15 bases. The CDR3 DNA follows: TGTGCCAGCAGCTGGGCACAAGGAATCGGCAATCAGCCCCAGCATTTT. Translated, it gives CASSWAQGIGNQPQHF.

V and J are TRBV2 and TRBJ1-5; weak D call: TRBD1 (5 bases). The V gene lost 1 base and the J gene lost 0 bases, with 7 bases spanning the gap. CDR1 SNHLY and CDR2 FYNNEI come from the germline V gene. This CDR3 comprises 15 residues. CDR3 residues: CASSEGQSSNQPQHF. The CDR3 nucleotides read TGTGCCAGCAGTGAAGGACAGAGTAGCAATCAGCCCCAGCATTTT.

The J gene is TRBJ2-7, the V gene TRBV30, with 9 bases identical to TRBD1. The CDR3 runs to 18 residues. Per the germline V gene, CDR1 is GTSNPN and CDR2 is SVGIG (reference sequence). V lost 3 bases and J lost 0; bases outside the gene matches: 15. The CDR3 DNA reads TGTGCCTGGAGACAACCGATATCCGGGACAGGGAGCTCCTACGAGCAGTACTTC. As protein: CAWRQPISGTGSSYEQYF.

The CDR3 is CASSIHPGGKGNQPQHF. The CDR3 DNA sequence: TGTGCCAGCAGTATTCATCCAGGGGGCAAGGGCAATCAGCCCCAGCATTTT. The chain is built from TRBV27 and TRBJ1-5, with 8 nucleotides matching TRBD1. CDR1 MNHEY and CDR2 SMNVEV come from the germline V gene (reference sequence). The CDR3 is made up of 17 amino acids. Trimming removed 5 bases from V and 2 bases from J; junction bases left unmatched: 11.

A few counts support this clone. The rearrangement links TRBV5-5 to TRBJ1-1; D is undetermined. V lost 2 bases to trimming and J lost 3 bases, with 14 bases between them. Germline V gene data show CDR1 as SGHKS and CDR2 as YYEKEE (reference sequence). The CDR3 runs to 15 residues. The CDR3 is CASSFSRAGYTEAFF. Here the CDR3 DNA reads TGTGCCAGCAGCTTCTCGCGTGCGGGGTACACTGAAGCTTTCTTT. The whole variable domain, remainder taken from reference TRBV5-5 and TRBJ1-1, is DAGVTQSPTHLIKTRGQQVTLRCSPISGHKSVSWYQQVLGQGPQFIFQYYEKEERGRGNFPDRFSARQFPNYSSELNVNALLLGDSALYLCASSFSRAGYTEAFFGQGTRLTVV.

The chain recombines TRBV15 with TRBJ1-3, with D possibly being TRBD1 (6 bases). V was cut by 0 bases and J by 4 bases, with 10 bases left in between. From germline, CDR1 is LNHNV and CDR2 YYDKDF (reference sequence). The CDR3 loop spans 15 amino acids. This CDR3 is CATSRDRGPGNTIYF. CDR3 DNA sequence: TGTGCCACCAGCAGAGACAGGGGACCCGGAAACACCATATATTTT.

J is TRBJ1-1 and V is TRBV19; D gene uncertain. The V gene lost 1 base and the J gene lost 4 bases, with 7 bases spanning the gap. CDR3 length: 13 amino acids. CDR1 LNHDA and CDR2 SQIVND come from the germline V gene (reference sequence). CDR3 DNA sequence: TGTGCCAGTAGTATAGCGTCGGGCACTGAAGCTTTCTTT. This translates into CASSIASGTEAFF.

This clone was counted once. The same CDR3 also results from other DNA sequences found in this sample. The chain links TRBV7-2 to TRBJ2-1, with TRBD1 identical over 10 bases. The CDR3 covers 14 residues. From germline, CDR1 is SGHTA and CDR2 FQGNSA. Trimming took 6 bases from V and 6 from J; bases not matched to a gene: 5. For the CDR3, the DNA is TGTGCCAGCAGTCTCGACAGGGGGCGCAATGAGCAGTTCTTC. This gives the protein CASSLDRGRNEQFF. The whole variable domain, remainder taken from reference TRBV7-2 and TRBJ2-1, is GAGVSQSPSNKVTEKGKDVELRCDPISGHTALYWYRQSLGQGLEFLIYFQGNSAPDKSGLPSDRFSAERTGGSVSTLTIQRTQQEDSAVYLCASSLDRGRNEQFFGPGTRLTVL.

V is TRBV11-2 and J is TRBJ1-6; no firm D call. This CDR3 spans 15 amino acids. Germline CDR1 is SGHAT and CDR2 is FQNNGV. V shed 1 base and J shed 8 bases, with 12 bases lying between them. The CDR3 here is CASSLGGVRDSPLHF. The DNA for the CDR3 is TGTGCCAGCAGCTTAGGGGGAGTGCGGGATTCACCCCTCCACTTT. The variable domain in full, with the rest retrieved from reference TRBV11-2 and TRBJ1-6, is EAGVAQSPRYKIIEKRQSVAFWCNPISGHATLYWYQQILGQGPKLLIQFQNNGVVDDSQLPKDRFSAERLKGVDSTLKIQPAKLEDSAVYLCASSLGGVRDSPLHFGNGTRLTVT.

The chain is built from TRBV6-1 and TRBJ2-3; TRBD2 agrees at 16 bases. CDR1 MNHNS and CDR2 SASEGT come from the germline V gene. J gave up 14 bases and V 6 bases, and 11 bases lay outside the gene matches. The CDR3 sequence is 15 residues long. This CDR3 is CASRGPGLAGGPGYF. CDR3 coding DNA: TGTGCCAGCAGGGGACCGGGACTAGCGGGGGGGCCGGGGTATTTT.

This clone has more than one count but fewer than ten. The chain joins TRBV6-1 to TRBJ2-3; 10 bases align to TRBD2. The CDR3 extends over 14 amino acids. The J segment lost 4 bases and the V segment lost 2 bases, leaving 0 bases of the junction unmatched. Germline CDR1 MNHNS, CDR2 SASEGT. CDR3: CASSELAGADTQYF. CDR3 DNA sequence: TGTGCCAGCAGTGAACTAGCGGGAGCAGATACGCAGTATTTT.

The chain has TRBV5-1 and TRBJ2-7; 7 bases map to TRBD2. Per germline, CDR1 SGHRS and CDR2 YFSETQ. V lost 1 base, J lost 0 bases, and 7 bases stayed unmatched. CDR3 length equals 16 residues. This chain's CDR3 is CASSLRSGRSSYEQYF. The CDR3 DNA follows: TGCGCCAGCAGCTTGAGATCCGGGAGGAGCTCCTACGAGCAGTACTTC.

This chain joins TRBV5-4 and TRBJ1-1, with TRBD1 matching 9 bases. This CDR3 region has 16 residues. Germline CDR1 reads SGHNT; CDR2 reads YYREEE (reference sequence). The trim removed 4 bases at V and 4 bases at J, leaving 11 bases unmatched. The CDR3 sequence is CASSRSRQGDSTEAFF. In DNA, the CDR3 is TGTGCCAGCAGCCGATCGAGACAGGGGGACTCCACTGAAGCTTTCTTT.